Listed below are T cell receptor beta chains from one sample, sequenced in a study of vaccination effects on CD4 cells after COVID-19. Repertoires were generated with immunoSEQ multiplex PCR, while TCRdb's copy carries only in-frame clones and drops some. Of 66,000 or so clones listed, less than 85% were seen once; the top ten hold about 2.4%. For these TCRs, the target antigens are not known. The source was CD4+ T cells from PBMCs cultured without peptide, collected after COVID-19 vaccination. These receptors came from a human donor who received a COVID-19 vaccine. The CDR3 runs from the conserved cysteine through the conserved F or W. D genes are given only for firm matches. Size is omitted from some rows. Given values are once, few, many or a class for expanded clones.

v_gene	d_gene	j_gene	abundance	CDR3nt	CDR3aa
TRBV6-2/TRBV6-3	.	TRBJ1-6	.	TGTGCCAGCAGTTACTCGCAGGCTCCCCTCCACTTT	CASSYSQAPLHF
TRBV5-5	.	TRBJ1-6	few	TGTGCCAGCAGTGTATCCCTAGTAGGTAATTCACCCCTCCACTTT	CASSVSLVGNSPLHF
TRBV6-6	TRBD1	TRBJ1-5	few	TGTGCCAGCAGTTACGGACAGGCCAATCAGCCCCAGCATTTT	CASSYGQANQPQHF
TRBV19	TRBD1	TRBJ2-3	.	TGTGCCAGTAGTTCCTTCACAGGGGGCAAAGATACGCAGTATTTT	CASSSFTGGKDTQYF
TRBV7-2	TRBD1	TRBJ2-5	.	TGTGCCAGCAGCTTATCAGTGACAGGGGGCTCTGAGACCCAGTACTTC	CASSLSVTGGSETQYF
TRBV6-1	.	TRBJ1-1	.	TGTGCCAGCAGTGAATACTGGGGTGAAGCTTTCTTT	CASSEYWGEAFF
TRBV4-1	TRBD1	TRBJ2-5	few	TGCGCCAGCAGCCAGAACAGGGGGCAAGAGACCCAGTACTTC	CASSQNRGQETQYF
TRBV11-1	.	TRBJ2-2	.	TGTGCCAGCAGCGAACAGGGGGGGATTAACACCGGGGAGCTGTTTTTT	CASSEQGGINTGELFF
TRBV5-1	TRBD1	TRBJ2-1	.	TGCGCCAGCAGCCCGGACAGGGGCGGGGACAATGAGCAGTTCTTC	CASSPDRGGDNEQFF
TRBV4-2	.	TRBJ2-1	.	TGTGCCAGCAGCCCCCCTAGAGCGGATGAGCAGTTCTTC	CASSPPRADEQFF
TRBV6-5	TRBD1	TRBJ1-1	.	TGTGCCAGCAGTTCAGACAGGGGAGCTTTCTTT	CASSSDRGAFF
TRBV6-5	TRBD1	TRBJ1-2	.	TGTGCCAGCAGACGCTCAGGGGGTCGTGACTATGGCTACACCTTC	CASRRSGGRDYGYTF
TRBV30	TRBD1	TRBJ1-6	.	TGTGCCTGGGGACAGGAAGCCTATAATTCACCCCTCCACTTT	CAWGQEAYNSPLHF
TRBV24-1	TRBD2	TRBJ2-5	.	TGTGCCACCAGTGACCCCGGACTAGCGGAGACCCAGTACTTC	CATSDPGLAETQYF
TRBV5-1	.	TRBJ2-5	once	TGCGCCAGCAGATATCGGGCTAGCCAACCCATGGGACAAGAGACCCAGTACTTC	CASRYRASQPMGQETQYF
TRBV19	.	TRBJ1-6	.	TGTGCCAGCAAACGCGGCGGTGAGGGAAATTCACCCCTCCACTTT	CASKRGGEGNSPLHF
TRBV6-5	.	TRBJ1-1	few	TGTGCCAGCAGTTACGACGGCGGGGGTAGGGCTGAAGCTTTCTTT	CASSYDGGGRAEAFF
TRBV30	.	TRBJ1-5	.	TGTGCCTGGAGCTACGCCTTTAGCAATCAGCCCCAGCATTTT	CAWSYAFSNQPQHF
TRBV6-5	.	TRBJ1-3	.	TGTGCCAGCAGCCGCAACAGGGACTCTGGAAACACCATATATTTT	CASSRNRDSGNTIYF
TRBV9	.	TRBJ2-1	.	TGTGCCAGCAGCGTAGAAATCTCATACAATGAGCAGTTCTTC	CASSVEISYNEQFF
TRBV23-1	.	TRBJ1-1	.	TGCGCCAGCAATGATACACAGGGCAACACTGAAGCTTTCTTT	CASNDTQGNTEAFF
TRBV12-3/TRBV12-4	.	TRBJ1-1	.	TGTGCCAGCAGTGGGGCGCGTTGGACTGAAGCTTTCTTT	CASSGARWTEAFF
TRBV27	.	TRBJ2-1	.	TGTGCCAGCAGGGGTAATAGACGGTTCGCCTACAATGAGCAGTTCTTC	CASRGNRRFAYNEQFF
TRBV6-5	.	TRBJ1-2	once	TGTGCCAGCAGACATTCCGGGGACTATGGCTACACCTTC	CASRHSGDYGYTF
TRBV5-1	TRBD1	TRBJ2-2	.	TGCGCCAGCAGGGGACAGAATCCAAACACCGGGGAGCTGTTTTTT	CASRGQNPNTGELFF
TRBV5-1	.	TRBJ2-5	.	TGCGCCAGCAGCTCCGGGTTTCAAGAGACCCAGTACTTC	CASSSGFQETQYF
TRBV19	.	TRBJ1-4	.	TGTGCCAGTAGTATCGGGGGCATCGGAGAAAAACTGTTTTTT	CASSIGGIGEKLFF
TRBV5-1	TRBD1	TRBJ1-2	.	TGCGCCAGCAGCTTACAAACAGGGGACAGCTATGGCTACACCTTC	CASSLQTGDSYGYTF
TRBV5-1	TRBD1	TRBJ1-2	.	TGCGCCAGCAGCCAGGGACAGGGGATAGAGGCTAACTATGGCTACACCTTC	CASSQGQGIEANYGYTF
TRBV3-1/TRBV3-2	TRBD1	TRBJ1-2	.	TGTGCCAGCAGCCAAGAGGACAGGGGCTACACCTTC	CASSQEDRGYTF
TRBV10-3	.	TRBJ1-1	.	TGTGCCGTCGGGGAGGGGTACACTGAAGCTTTCTTT	CAVGEGYTEAFF
TRBV27	.	TRBJ2-6	.	TGTGCCAGCAGGTTCCCGTCCGGGACGGTCTCTGGGGCCAACGTCCTGACTTTC	CASRFPSGTVSGANVLTF
TRBV5-1	.	TRBJ2-5	.	TGCGCCAGCAGCTTCGGGGCAGAAGAGACCCAGTACTTC	CASSFGAEETQYF
TRBV10-3	.	TRBJ1-3	.	TGTGCCATCAGTGAGGGACAGTCGTCTGGAAACACCATATATTTT	CAISEGQSSGNTIYF
TRBV30	.	TRBJ1-1	.	TGTGCCTGGTCCCCTGTGGGGCGGATAAACACTGAAGCTTTCTTT	CAWSPVGRINTEAFF
TRBV7-2	.	TRBJ2-1	.	TGTGCCAGCAGCTTATTTGGGGGTGCTACTTTCAATGAGCAGTTCTTC	CASSLFGGATFNEQFF
TRBV18	TRBD2	TRBJ2-1	.	TGTGCCAGCTCACCGAGCGGGGGGGCCTATGAGCAGTTCTTC	CASSPSGGAYEQFF
TRBV24-1	.	TRBJ2-2	.	TGTGCCACCAACGCTAGCCCGAACACCGGGGAGCTGTTTTTT	CATNASPNTGELFF
TRBV5-1	.	TRBJ2-3	few	TGCGCCAGCAGCTCCCGGGACACAGATACGCAGTATTTT	CASSSRDTDTQYF
TRBV2	.	TRBJ1-2	.	TGTGCCTCCCGGGAGACTTCCTACTATAACTATGGCTACACCTTC	CASRETSYYNYGYTF
TRBV19	.	TRBJ1-1	.	TGTGCCAGTAGTGAACGGGGGAACACTGAAGCTTTCTTT	CASSERGNTEAFF
TRBV5-5	.	TRBJ1-4	.	TGTGCCAGCAGCTTGTACCCCTCGGATGAAGAAAAACTGTTTTTT	CASSLYPSDEEKLFF
TRBV7-8	TRBD2	TRBJ2-2	.	TGTGCCAGCAGCGCCGGACTAGCGGGGGGGCCCGGCACCGGGGAGCTGTTTTTT	CASSAGLAGGPGTGELFF
TRBV13	.	TRBJ2-5	.	TGTGCCAGCAGCTCCCGCAAGGGAACGCGGACCCAGTACTTC	CASSSRKGTRTQYF
TRBV7-2	TRBD2	TRBJ2-3	.	TGTGCCAGCAGCTTCATAGCGGGGGGCCTCACAGATACGCAGTATTTT	CASSFIAGGLTDTQYF
TRBV28	.	TRBJ2-3	.	TGTGCCAGCAGCCTATTGGGACATCGCACAGATACGCAGTATTTT	CASSLLGHRTDTQYF